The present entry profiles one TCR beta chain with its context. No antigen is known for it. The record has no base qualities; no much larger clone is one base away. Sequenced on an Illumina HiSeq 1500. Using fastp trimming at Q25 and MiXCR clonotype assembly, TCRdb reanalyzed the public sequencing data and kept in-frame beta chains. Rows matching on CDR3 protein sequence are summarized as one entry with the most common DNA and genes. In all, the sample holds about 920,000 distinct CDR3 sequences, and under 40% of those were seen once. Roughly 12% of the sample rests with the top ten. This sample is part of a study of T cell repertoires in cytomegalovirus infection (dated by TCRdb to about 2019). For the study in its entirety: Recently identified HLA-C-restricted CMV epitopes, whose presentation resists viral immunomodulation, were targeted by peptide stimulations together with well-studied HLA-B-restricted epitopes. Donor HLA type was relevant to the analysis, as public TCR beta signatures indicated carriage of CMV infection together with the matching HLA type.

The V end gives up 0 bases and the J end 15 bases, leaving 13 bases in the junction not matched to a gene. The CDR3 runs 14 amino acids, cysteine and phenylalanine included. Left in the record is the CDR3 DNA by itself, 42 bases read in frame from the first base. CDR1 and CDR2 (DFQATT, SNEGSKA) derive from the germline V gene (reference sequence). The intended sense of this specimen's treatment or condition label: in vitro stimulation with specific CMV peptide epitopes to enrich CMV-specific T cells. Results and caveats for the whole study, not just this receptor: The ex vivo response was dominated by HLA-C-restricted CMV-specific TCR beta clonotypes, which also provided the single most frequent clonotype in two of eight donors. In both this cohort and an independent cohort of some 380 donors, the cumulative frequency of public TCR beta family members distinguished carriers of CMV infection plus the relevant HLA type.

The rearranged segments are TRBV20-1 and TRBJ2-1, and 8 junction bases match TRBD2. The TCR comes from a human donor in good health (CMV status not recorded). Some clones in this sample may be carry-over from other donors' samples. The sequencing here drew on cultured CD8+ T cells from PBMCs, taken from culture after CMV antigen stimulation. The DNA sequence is TGCAGTGCTAGAGATCGTCTAGCGGGCTACTCGGTGTTCTTC. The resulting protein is CSARDRLAGYSVFF.